These 27 T cell receptor beta chains share one sample of origin, sequenced in a study of tissue T cells after allogeneic stem cell transplantation (dated by TCRdb to the early 2020s). The sample's time point, from its label and the paper: mouse harvest day 14 after allogeneic transplant. Mouse grafts consisting of 10^7 T-cell-depleted bone marrow cells combined with 10^6 splenic CD5+ T cells were administered by tail vein injection. The library relied on the immunoSEQ multiplex PCR assay. Imported from immuneACCESS, the table was reduced by TCRdb to in-frame sequences with V and J called. These copies leave out some clones; in studies compared against another copy, an unresolved V gene accounts for under half, and the cause of the remainder is not known. For this sample the table gives approximately 5,000 clones, of which less than 35% were detected only once. The leading ten clones occupy 6.5% to 7% of the sample.

What was sequenced was skin. Receptors originate from a female BALB/c mouse given C57BL/6 T cells with graft-versus-host disease after an allogeneic hematopoietic cell transplant.

Judged by abundance, this clone is large. Gene names and germline refer to mouse. Coverage ceases 1 residue before the CDR3 finishes, and the germline J gene fills in the end. The rearrangement joins TRBV26 to TRBJ2-7, with D possibly matching TRBD1 (6 bases). The CDR3 totals 12 residues. V dropped 6 bases and J dropped 4 bases, with 10 bases sitting between them. Germline V gene data show CDR1 as KGHPV and CDR2 as FQNQEV (reference sequence). CDR3 DNA, as far as it was read: TGTGCCAGCAGCCCGGACAGATATGAACAGTAC. Its protein is CASSPDRYEQY. The full CDR3 reads CASSPDRYEQYF.

This clone was detected only a few times. Gene names denote mouse genes. The CDR3: CASSLTGNSGNTLYF. CDR3 DNA (partial): TGTGCCAGCTCGCTGACAGGGAATTCTGGAAATACGCTCTAT. The rearrangement uses TRBV12-2 and TRBJ1-3, with 7 positions matching TRBD1. The CDR3 end falls 1 residue outside the read, so it is completed with the germline J gene. CDR1 is SGHLS, CDR2 HYDKME, per germline. Trimming cost V 4 bases and J 0 bases; bases outside gene matches: 5. The CDR3 is 15 residues long.

This clone was recorded a few times. These gene names are mouse names. The read falls 1 residue short of the CDR3 end, and the missing part is taken from the germline J gene. The chain links TRBV26 to TRBJ2-1, with D possibly TRBD1 on 5 matching bases. V dropped 0 bases and J dropped 9 bases, with 9 bases sitting between them. Germline CDR1 and CDR2: KGHPV and FQNQEV (reference sequence). The CDR3 spans 13 residues. CDR3 DNA (partial): TGTGCCAGCAGTCTGTCCAGGGAGGGTGAGCAGTTC. Its translation: CASSLSREGEQF. The complete CDR3 sequence is CASSLSREGEQFF. The variable domain in full, with the rest retrieved from reference TRBV26 and TRBJ2-1, is NSKVIQTPRYLVKGQGQKAKMRCIPEKGHPVVFWYQQNKNNEFKFLINFQNQEVLQQIDMTEKRFSAECPSNSPCSLEIQSSEAGDSALYLCASSLSREGEQFFGPGTRLTVL.

Concerning this clone itself: Gene names and germline match the mouse. Sequencing ends 1 residue short of the CDR3 end; the germline J gene provides the rest. The V and J genes are TRBV23 and TRBJ1-3. The CDR3 contains 12 residues. Per the germline V gene, CDR1 is KGHTA and CDR2 is FQNQQP. The DNA read from the CDR3 is TGCTCCAGCAGTCAAGGCGGAAATACGCTCTAT. Its translation: CSSSQGGNTLY. In full, the CDR3 is CSSSQGGNTLYF.

This clone was detected once. Germline and genes: mouse. The read stops 1 residue short of the end of the CDR3; the missing end is completed from the germline J gene. The V and J genes are TRBV26 and TRBJ2-5; 11 bases are a match to TRBD2. This CDR3 comprises 15 residues. Germline values: CDR1 KGHPV, CDR2 FQNQEV (reference sequence). J gave up 5 bases and V 0 bases, and 1 base lay outside the gene matches. The CDR3 protein is CASSLSGLGGDTQYF. CDR3 DNA (partial): TGTGCCAGCAGTCTGTCTGGACTGGGGGGAGACACCCAGTAC.

This clone is deemed medium-sized. Each gene name is a mouse one. The read is 1 residue too short to cover the CDR3 end, so that end is filled in from the germline J gene. This chain joins TRBV26 and TRBJ2-7; 7 bases align to TRBD1. The junction had 3 bases not matched to a gene; V was cut back by 1 base and J by 3 bases. CDR3 size: 14 residues. Germline assignment: CDR1 KGHPV and CDR2 FQNQEV (reference sequence). The CDR3 here is CASSLWRQGYEQYF. CDR3 DNA (partial): TGTGCCAGCAGTCTGTGGAGACAGGGCTATGAACAGTAC.

Comments on this clone: Gene names follow the mouse nomenclature. Read coverage stops 1 residue before the CDR3 terminus; the germline J gene supplies the remainder. This sequence joins TRBV15 and TRBJ2-7; 12 nucleotides match TRBD1. The germline V gene encodes CDR1 SGHND and CDR2 FRSKSL. Trimming removed 5 bases from V and 7 bases from J; junction bases left unmatched: 6. There are 14 residues in the CDR3. The CDR3 bases that were read are TGTGCCAGCAGTGGGGACAGGGGGCTAGGGGAACAGTAC. This codes for CASSGDRGLGEQY. The whole CDR3 sequence is CASSGDRGLGEQYF.

Only a few counts were recorded for this clone. Each gene name is a mouse one. The read ends 1 residue early relative to the CDR3; the germline J gene fills the gap. The chain carries TRBV1 and TRBJ1-1; 9 nucleotides match TRBD1. CDR3 size: 14 residues. Germline V gene data show CDR1 as NSQYPW and CDR2 as LRSPGD (reference sequence). V lost 1 base to trimming and J lost 4 bases; unmatched junction nucleotides: 1. The CDR3 here is CTCSAGTGVTEVFF. CDR3 DNA, as far as it was read: TGCACCTGCAGTGCAGGGACAGGGGTCACAGAAGTCTTC. The entire variable domain, with the rest obtained from reference TRBV1 and TRBJ1-1, is as follows: VTLLEQNPRWRLVPRGQAVNLRCILKNSQYPWMSWYQQDLQKQLQWLFTLRSPGDKEVKSLPGADYLATRVTDTELRLQVANMSQGRTLYCTCSAGTGVTEVFFGKGTRLTVV.

In this sample, this clone turned up a few times. Germline and genes here are mouse. The read halts 1 residue ahead of the CDR3 end, with the missing end drawn from the germline J gene. The gene calls are TRBV26 and TRBJ1-2; D may be TRBD1 (5 bases). Trimming cost V 6 bases and J 2 bases, with 7 bases left between them. The CDR3 has 12 amino acids. Germline V gene data show CDR1 as KGHPV and CDR2 as FQNQEV (reference sequence). The DNA read from the CDR3 is TGTGCCAGCAGCCGGGACAACTCCGACTACACC. The encoded protein is CASSRDNSDYT. The full CDR3 protein is CASSRDNSDYTF.

Note on this clone: Any gene name here is a mouse gene name. The sequenced fragment ends 1 residue before the CDR3 boundary, so the rest is inferred from the germline J gene. The chain carries TRBV2 and TRBJ2-7; TRBD1 agrees at 9 bases. This CDR3 is built from 14 residues. Germline V gene sequence: CDR1 LGHNA, CDR2 YSYQKL. Losses at the gene ends were 0 bases for V and 6 bases for J; bases not matched to a gene: 3. CDR3 protein: CASSQDYRGLEQYF. Incomplete CDR3 DNA: TGTGCCAGCAGCCAAGATTACAGGGGGCTTGAACAGTAC.

Worth noting for this clone: These gene names are mouse names. The read finishes 1 residue shy of the CDR3 end, and the germline J gene is used to complete it. The chain couples TRBV24 to TRBJ2-4; the match to TRBD2 covers 11 bases. J gave up 0 bases and V 7 bases, and 6 bases lay outside the gene matches. Germline V gene data show CDR1 as KGHTA and CDR2 as FRNEEI. This CDR3 has 16 residues. The sequenced part of the CDR3 DNA is TGTGCCAGCACCTCGGGACTGGGGGCTAGTCAAAACACCTTGTAC. Its protein product is CASTSGLGASQNTLY. The whole CDR3 sequence reads CASTSGLGASQNTLYF.

With regard to this clone: Genes and germline come from the mouse. The read is 1 residue too short to cover the CDR3 end, so that end is filled in from the germline J gene. V gene TRBV26 combines with J gene TRBJ2-3; no reliable D call. The germline V gene encodes CDR1 KGHPV and CDR2 FQNQEV (reference sequence). The V end was cut by 2 bases, the J end by 6 bases, with 3 bases between. This CDR3 has 11 residues. The chain's CDR3 is CASSLKETLYF. The CDR3 DNA, read in part, is TGTGCCAGCAGTCTGAAGGAAACGCTGTAT.

This clone rates as medium-sized. Genes and germline are mouse. The read ends 1 residue early relative to the CDR3; the germline J gene fills the gap. The J gene is TRBJ1-6, the V gene TRBV26; no firm D call. TRBJ1-6 is flagged as an ORF with uncertain function. There are 15 residues in the CDR3. Germline values: CDR1 KGHPV, CDR2 FQNQEV (reference sequence). V lost 1 base, J lost 0 bases, and 4 bases lay in between. The CDR3 sequence is CASSLFNSYNSPLYF. The sequenced part of the CDR3 DNA is TGTGCCAGCAGTCTGTTTAATTCCTATAATTCGCCCCTCTAC.

This clone was counted a few times. Genes and germline come from the mouse. From the germline J gene comes the end of the CDR3, since the read stops 1 residue before it. The V call is TRBV26, the J call TRBJ2-3; 7 bases are a match to TRBD2. This CDR3 is 12 amino acids long. Trimming at V came to 6 bases and at J to 5 bases, leaving 2 bases not matched to a gene. Germline V gene sequence: CDR1 KGHPV, CDR2 FQNQEV (reference sequence). The CDR3 bases that were read are TGTGCCAGCAGCAACTGGGGAGAAACGCTGTAT. It encodes CASSNWGETLY. The complete CDR3 protein is CASSNWGETLYF. Variable domain in full (rest from reference TRBV26 and TRBJ2-3): NSKVIQTPRYLVKGQGQKAKMRCIPEKGHPVVFWYQQNKNNEFKFLINFQNQEVLQQIDMTEKRFSAECPSNSPCSLEIQSSEAGDSALYLCASSNWGETLYFGSGTRLTVL.

This clone has a handful of counts. Here the gene names and germline are mouse. The CDR3 goes on 1 residue after the read ends, and that part is filled in from the germline J gene. The genes are TRBV26 and TRBJ2-2; 7 bases are a match to TRBD2. V was pared by 1 base and J by 0 bases, with 2 bases of the junction left unmatched. The CDR3 length is 16 residues. CDR1 is KGHPV, CDR2 FQNQEV, per germline (reference sequence). The part of the CDR3 DNA that was read is TGTGCCAGCAGTCTGTTCCTGGGGGCAAACACCGGGCAGCTCTAC. It translates to CASSLFLGANTGQLY. The entire CDR3 reads CASSLFLGANTGQLYF.

Note on this clone: The genes and germline here are from mouse. The CDR3 sequence: CASSIRRGGNTLYF. CDR3 bases read: TGTGCCAGCAGTATCAGGAGAGGGGGAAATACGCTCTAT. V gene TRBV19 combines with J gene TRBJ1-3; no clear D gene. The read ends 1 residue before the CDR3 terminus; that terminus is restored from the germline J gene. This CDR3 region has 14 residues. V lost 2 bases to trimming and J lost 4 bases, with 10 bases between them. Per the germline V gene, CDR1 is FNHDT and CDR2 is SITEND (reference sequence).

Worth noting for this clone: Genes and germline come from the mouse. The CDR3 end is not reached by the read, which stops 1 residue before it; the germline J gene fills it in. The gene calls are TRBV13-3 and TRBJ2-7, with 8 bases identical to TRBD2. V dropped 2 bases and J dropped 0; count of bases not matched to a gene: 4. This CDR3 region has 15 residues. CDR1 is NNHDY and CDR2 is SYVADS in the germline V gene. CDR3 amino acids: CASSERGGRSYEQYF. The part of the CDR3 DNA that was read is TGTGCCAGCAGTGAGAGGGGGGGGCGCTCCTATGAACAGTAC.

On this clone: Gene names refer to mouse genes. The read ends 1 residue early relative to the CDR3; the germline J gene fills the gap. J is TRBJ2-7 and V is TRBV26; unclear D gene. The CDR3 loop spans 12 amino acids. V gave up 4 bases and J gave up 3 bases, with 7 bases separating them. Germline lookup yields CDR1 KGHPV and CDR2 FQNQEV (reference sequence). CDR3 DNA, as far as it was read: TGTGCCAGCAGTCGGGCCAGCTATGAACAGTAC. Translation gives CASSRASYEQY. The entire CDR3 protein is CASSRASYEQYF.

Worth noting for this clone: Mouse germline and gene names are used. The CDR3 end falls 1 residue outside the read, so it is completed with the germline J gene. The gene calls are TRBV3 and TRBJ1-4, with D perhaps TRBD1 (6 bases). Germline loops: CDR1 SNHLY, CDR2 FYNGKV (reference sequence). Between the trimmed V and J ends, which lost 4 bases and 0 bases, there was a span of 12 bases. The CDR3 contains 16 residues. The CDR3 loop reads CASSSQGSISNERLFF. The sequenced CDR3 bases are TGTGCCAGCAGCTCCCAGGGGTCAATTTCCAACGAAAGATTATTT.

Concerning this clone itself: The gene names here belong to mouse. The read halts 1 residue ahead of the CDR3 end, with the missing end drawn from the germline J gene. J is TRBJ2-5 and V is TRBV3, with 13 bases identical to TRBD2. With V trimmed by 5 bases and J by 5 bases, 1 base remained unmatched. The CDR3 is made up of 14 amino acids. CDR1 SNHLY and CDR2 FYNGKV come from the germline V gene (reference sequence). The CDR3 DNA, read in part, is TGTGCCAGCAGCGGACTGGGGGGGCTAGACACCCAGTAC. This codes for CASSGLGGLDTQY. The whole CDR3 sequence reads CASSGLGGLDTQYF.

Concerning this clone itself: Gene names refer to mouse genes. The read finishes 1 residue shy of the CDR3 end, and the germline J gene is used to complete it. The chain combines TRBV26 with TRBJ1-2; D gene uncertain. Trimming stripped 2 bases from V and 0 bases from J, with 10 bases between. Looked up from germline, CDR1 is KGHPV and CDR2 is FQNQEV (reference sequence). This CDR3 is built from 15 residues. CDR3 sequence reads: CASSLPGDANSDYTF. The DNA read from the CDR3 is TGTGCCAGCAGTCTGCCTGGGGATGCAAACTCCGACTACACC.

Remarks on this clone: Gene and germline names: mouse. Read data end 1 residue before the CDR3 end; the end is taken from the germline J gene. The chain couples TRBV26 to TRBJ1-4; possible D gene TRBD1, 5 bases. CDR1 is KGHPV and CDR2 is FQNQEV in the germline V gene (reference sequence). Trimming stripped 3 bases from V and 8 bases from J, with 7 bases between. The CDR3 loop spans 12 amino acids. The CDR3 here is CASSLSGERLFF. The CDR3 DNA, read in part, is TGTGCCAGCAGTCTCTCAGGGGAAAGATTATTT.

This clone counts as medium-sized. Gene names denote mouse genes. The read ends 1 residue before the CDR3 terminus; that terminus is restored from the germline J gene. The chain has TRBV26 and TRBJ1-1, with D unresolved. V was shortened by 3 bases and J by 3 bases, with 8 bases between the two germline ends. Germline CDR1 reads KGHPV; CDR2 reads FQNQEV (reference sequence). The CDR3 length is 13 residues. The CDR3 DNA, read in part, is TGTGCCAGCAGTCTTGGGGTGGACACAGAAGTCTTC. This encodes CASSLGVDTEVF. The entire CDR3 protein is CASSLGVDTEVFF.

Turning to this clone: Germline and genes: mouse. The read comes to an end 1 residue before the CDR3 does, leaving the germline J gene to fill in the end. The V gene is TRBV26, the J gene TRBJ1-2, with a weak D call TRBD1 (5 bases). V was shortened by 2 bases and J by 0 bases, with 7 bases between the two germline ends. Germline V gene sequence: CDR1 KGHPV, CDR2 FQNQEV (reference sequence). The CDR3 length is 14 residues. CDR3 bases read: TGTGCCAGCAGTCTGCCGACAGCAAACTCCGACTACACC. Amino acid sequence: CASSLPTANSDYT. The full-length CDR3 reads as CASSLPTANSDYTF.

This clone counts as medium-sized. Genes and germline come from the mouse. The read ends 1 residue early relative to the CDR3; the germline J gene fills the gap. V and J are TRBV26 and TRBJ1-1, with D tentatively TRBD1 (5 bases). The ends were cut back, 0 bases at V and 7 bases at J, with 9 bases in the middle. Germline CDR1 and CDR2: KGHPV and FQNQEV (reference sequence). The CDR3 loop spans 13 amino acids. The CDR3 reads CASSLSVREEVFF. CDR3 bases read: TGTGCCAGCAGTCTGTCGGTCAGGGAAGAAGTCTTC.

This clone is classed as medium-sized (0.01 to 0.1%). Germline and genes here are mouse. Sequencing ends 1 residue short of the CDR3 end; the germline J gene provides the rest. The rearrangement links TRBV4 to TRBJ2-1; 9 bases are shared with TRBD1. V lost 7 bases to trimming and J lost 4 bases; unmatched junction nucleotides: 5. Germline V lookup: CDR1 LGHDT, CDR2 YNNKQL (reference sequence). The CDR3 is made up of 14 amino acids. The chain's CDR3 is CASTSTGGYAEQFF. Incomplete CDR3 DNA: TGTGCCAGCACCTCGACAGGGGGTTATGCTGAGCAGTTC.

As regards this clone: Genes and germline come from the mouse. The read stops 1 residue short of the end of the CDR3; the missing end is completed from the germline J gene. This chain links TRBV13-2 with TRBJ2-5; the D is unclear. This CDR3 contains 14 residues. The germline CDR1 and CDR2 sequences are NNHNN and SYGAGS (reference sequence). V lost 0 bases, J lost 6 bases, and 11 bases lay in between. The CDR3 loop reads CASGDAAGADTQYF. Partial CDR3 DNA: TGTGCCAGCGGTGATGCTGCTGGTGCGGACACCCAGTAC.